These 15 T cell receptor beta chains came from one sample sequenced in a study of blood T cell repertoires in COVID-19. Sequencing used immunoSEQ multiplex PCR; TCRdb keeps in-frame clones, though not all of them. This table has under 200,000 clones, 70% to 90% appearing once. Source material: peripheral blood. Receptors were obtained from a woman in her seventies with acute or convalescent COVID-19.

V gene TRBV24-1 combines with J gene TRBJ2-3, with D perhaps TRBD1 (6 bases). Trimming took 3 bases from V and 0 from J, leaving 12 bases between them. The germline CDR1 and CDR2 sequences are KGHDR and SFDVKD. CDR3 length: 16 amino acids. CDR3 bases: TGTGCCACCAGTGATGCCGACAGGCCTAGCACAGATACGCAGTATTTT. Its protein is CATSDADRPSTDTQYF.

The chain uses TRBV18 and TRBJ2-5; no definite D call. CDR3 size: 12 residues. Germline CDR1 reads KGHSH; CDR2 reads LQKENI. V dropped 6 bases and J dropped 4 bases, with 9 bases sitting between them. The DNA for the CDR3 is TGTGCCAGCTCTGACCGGGTAGAGACCCAGTACTTC. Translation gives CASSDRVETQYF.

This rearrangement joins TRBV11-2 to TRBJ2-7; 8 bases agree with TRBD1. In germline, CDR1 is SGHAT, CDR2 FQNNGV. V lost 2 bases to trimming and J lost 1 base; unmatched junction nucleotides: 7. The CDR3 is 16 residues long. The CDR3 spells CASSLRGRGQSYEQYF. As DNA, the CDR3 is TGTGCCAGCAGCTTACGGGGCAGGGGGCAGTCCTACGAGCAGTACTTC.

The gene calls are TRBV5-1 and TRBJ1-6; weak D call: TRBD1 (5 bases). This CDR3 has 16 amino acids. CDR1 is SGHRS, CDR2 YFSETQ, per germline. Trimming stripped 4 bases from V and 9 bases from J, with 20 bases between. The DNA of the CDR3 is TGCGCCAGCAGCCCGGACCTGAGGGACTTGTTTTCACCCCTCCACTTT. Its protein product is CASSPDLRDLFSPLHF.

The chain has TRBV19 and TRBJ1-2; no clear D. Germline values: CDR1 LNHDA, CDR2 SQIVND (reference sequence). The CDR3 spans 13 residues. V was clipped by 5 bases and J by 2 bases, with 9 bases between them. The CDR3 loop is CASSFGLNYGYTF. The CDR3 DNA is TGTGCCAGTAGTTTCGGACTGAACTATGGCTACACCTTC.

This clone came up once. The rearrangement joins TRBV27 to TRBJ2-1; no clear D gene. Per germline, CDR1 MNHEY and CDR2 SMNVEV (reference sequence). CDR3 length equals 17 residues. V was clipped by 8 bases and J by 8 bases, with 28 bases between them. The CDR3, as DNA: TGTGCCAGCTCCCGAACCCCACGTGGGCTGCCCTGGGATGAGCAGTTCTTC. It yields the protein CASSRTPRGLPWDEQFF.

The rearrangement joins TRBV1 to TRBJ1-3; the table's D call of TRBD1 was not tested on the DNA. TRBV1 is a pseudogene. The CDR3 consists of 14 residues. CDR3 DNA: TGCACCAGCAGCCAAGGCAGGGCTGGAAACACCATATATTTT. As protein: CTSSQGRAGNTIYF.

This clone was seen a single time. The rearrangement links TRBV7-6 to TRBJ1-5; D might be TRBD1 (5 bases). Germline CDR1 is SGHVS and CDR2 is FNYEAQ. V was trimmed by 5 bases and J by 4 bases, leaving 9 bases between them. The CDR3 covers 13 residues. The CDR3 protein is CASSPGVNQPQHF. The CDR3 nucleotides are TGTGCCAGCAGCCCGGGGGTGAATCAGCCCCAGCATTTT.

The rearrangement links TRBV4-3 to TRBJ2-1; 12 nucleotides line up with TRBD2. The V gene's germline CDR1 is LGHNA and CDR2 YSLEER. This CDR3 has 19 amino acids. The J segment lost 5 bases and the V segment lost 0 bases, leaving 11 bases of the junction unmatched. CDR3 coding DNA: TGCGCCAGCAGCCAAGATCCCCCCTTCGGACTAGCGGGAAACAATGAGCAGTTCTTC. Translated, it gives CASSQDPPFGLAGNNEQFF.

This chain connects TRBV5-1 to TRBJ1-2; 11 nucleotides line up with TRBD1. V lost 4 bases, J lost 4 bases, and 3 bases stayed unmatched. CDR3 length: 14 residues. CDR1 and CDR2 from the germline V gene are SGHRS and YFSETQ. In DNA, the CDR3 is TGCGCCAGCAGCAGGACAGGGGGCGTCTATGGCTACACCTTC. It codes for CASSRTGGVYGYTF.

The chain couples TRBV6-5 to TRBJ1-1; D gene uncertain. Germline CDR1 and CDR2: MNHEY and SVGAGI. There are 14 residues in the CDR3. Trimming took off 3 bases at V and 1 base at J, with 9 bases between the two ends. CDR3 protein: CASSYPGRNTEAFF. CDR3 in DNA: TGTGCCAGCAGTTATCCCGGTAGGAACACTGAAGCTTTCTTT.

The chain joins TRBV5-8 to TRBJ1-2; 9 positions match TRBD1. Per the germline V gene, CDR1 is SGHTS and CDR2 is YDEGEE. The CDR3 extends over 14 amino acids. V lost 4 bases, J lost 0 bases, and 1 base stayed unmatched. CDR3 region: CASSRTGANYGYTF. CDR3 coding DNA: TGTGCCAGCAGCCGGACAGGGGCTAACTATGGCTACACCTTC.

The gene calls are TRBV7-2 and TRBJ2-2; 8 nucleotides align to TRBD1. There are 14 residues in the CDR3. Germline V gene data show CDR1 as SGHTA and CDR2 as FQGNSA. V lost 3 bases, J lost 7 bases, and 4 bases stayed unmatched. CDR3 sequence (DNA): TGTGCCAGCAGCTTCCTACAGGGGGTCGGGGAGCTGTTTTTT. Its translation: CASSFLQGVGELFF.

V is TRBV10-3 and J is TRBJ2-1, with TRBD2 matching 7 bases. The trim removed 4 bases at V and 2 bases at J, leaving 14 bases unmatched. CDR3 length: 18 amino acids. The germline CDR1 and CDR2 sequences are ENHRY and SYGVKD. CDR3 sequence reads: CAISGRRTGTIAYNEQFF. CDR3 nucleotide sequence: TGTGCCATCAGTGGTCGAAGAACCGGGACTATCGCCTACAATGAGCAGTTCTTC.

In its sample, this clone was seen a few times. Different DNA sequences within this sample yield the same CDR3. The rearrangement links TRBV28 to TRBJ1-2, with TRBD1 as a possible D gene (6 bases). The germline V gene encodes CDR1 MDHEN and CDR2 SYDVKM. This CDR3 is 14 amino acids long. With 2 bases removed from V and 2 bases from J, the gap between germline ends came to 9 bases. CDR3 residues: CASSLPGQNYGYTF. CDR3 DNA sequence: TGTGCCAGCAGTTTACCGGGACAAAACTATGGCTACACCTTC.